The 29 T cell receptor beta chains in this list originate from one sample, sequenced in a study of blood T cell repertoires in COVID-19. Libraries were prepared by immunoSEQ multiplex PCR; TCRdb keeps only in-frame clonotypes and omits some of them. Of some 530,000 clones listed, more than 85% are singletons. The specimen sequenced was PBMCs or T cells enriched from blood (not recorded which). The receptors stem from a woman aged 60-70 years who had recovered from COVID-19.

This sequence joins TRBV5-3 and TRBJ1-1; 7 positions match TRBD1. TRBV5-3 is designated an ORF whose function remains uncertain. V lost 2 bases and J lost 6; bases outside the gene matches: 7. The CDR3 is made up of 14 amino acids. Written as DNA, the CDR3 is TGTGCCAGAAGCTTAGGGACAGTTTTCGCTGAAGCTTTCTTT. Protein product: CARSLGTVFAEAFF.

J is TRBJ1-2 and V is TRBV27, with D perhaps TRBD1 (6 bases). V dropped 7 bases and J dropped 7 bases, with 22 bases sitting between them. The germline CDR1 and CDR2 sequences are MNHEY and SMNVEV (reference sequence). CDR3 length: 15 residues. CDR3 region: CASKGGGGLRGGYTF. Here the CDR3 DNA reads TGTGCCAGCAAGGGGGGCGGGGGGTTGAGAGGTGGCTACACCTTC.

The DNA of the CDR3 is TGTGCCAGCAGTGACTCTAGCGGGGGGTCCATTGAGACCCAGTACTTC. Residues: CASSDSSGGSIETQYF. The rearrangement links TRBV6-4 to TRBJ2-5, with 10 bases lining up with TRBD2. V shed 0 bases and J 5 bases; nucleotides not matched to a gene: 6. The germline gives CDR1 MRHNA, CDR2 SNTAGT. The CDR3 has 16 residues.

A single count supports this clone. The chain joins TRBV9 to TRBJ2-5; TRBD2 agrees at 12 bases. This CDR3 is 15 amino acids long. The germline gives CDR1 SGDLS, CDR2 YYNGEE. Trimming at V came to 5 bases and at J to 2 bases, leaving 4 bases not matched to a gene. The CDR3 DNA reads TGTGCCAGCAGTGAGGGGACTAGCGGGCAAGAGACCCAGTACTTC. Amino acid sequence: CASSEGTSGQETQYF.

The chain has TRBV10-3 and TRBJ1-5; TRBD1 might be the D (5 bases). The ends were cut back, 6 bases at V and 6 bases at J, with 21 bases in the middle. The CDR3 has 16 residues. Germline V gene data show CDR1 as ENHRY and CDR2 as SYGVKD. The DNA of the CDR3 is TGTGCCATCAGCCCCTCGCCTGGGGCCGACAGTCAGCCCCAGCATTTT. Translation: CAISPSPGADSQPQHF.

The count of this clone is one. V is TRBV25-1 and J is TRBJ1-5, with TRBD1 as a possible D gene (6 bases). Germline V gene sequence: CDR1 MGHDK, CDR2 SYGVNS. The CDR3 runs to 18 residues. With 2 bases removed from V and 0 bases from J, the gap between germline ends came to 17 bases. CDR3 loop: CASSEGYGDTHSNQPQHF. In nucleotides, the CDR3 is TGTGCCAGCAGTGAAGGTTATGGGGACACCCATAGCAATCAGCCCCAGCATTTT.

J is TRBJ1-1 and V is TRBV10-3; TRBD1 matches at 8 bases. This CDR3 is built from 13 residues. Germline-derived CDR1 and CDR2 are ENHRY and SYGVKD. V was clipped by 4 bases and J by 6 bases; unmatched bases: 4. The CDR3 protein is CAISGKTGAEAFF. The CDR3 DNA reads as TGTGCCATCAGTGGAAAGACAGGGGCTGAAGCTTTCTTT.

The chain recombines TRBV2 with TRBJ1-1; 8 nucleotides line up with TRBD1. Trimming at V came to 6 bases and at J to 4 bases, leaving 4 bases not matched to a gene. Per the germline V gene, CDR1 is SNHLY and CDR2 is FYNNEI. This CDR3 is 13 amino acids long. The CDR3 loop is CASRRTGSTEAFF. Written as DNA, the CDR3 is TGTGCCAGCAGGAGGACAGGGAGCACTGAAGCTTTCTTT.

The V gene is TRBV5-1, the J gene TRBJ2-1; no firm D call. The CDR3 is made up of 13 amino acids. Per the germline V gene, CDR1 is SGHRS and CDR2 is YFSETQ. V was clipped by 5 bases and J by 5 bases, with 11 bases between them. The CDR3 loop reads CASRSSLNNEQFF. The CDR3 DNA reads TGCGCCAGCAGGAGTAGTCTCAACAATGAGCAGTTCTTC.

This clone showed up just once. The V call is TRBV5-1, the J call TRBJ2-1; a possible D gene is TRBD1 (6 bases). Germline CDR1 is SGHRS and CDR2 is YFSETQ. This CDR3 spans 13 amino acids. V dropped 2 bases and J dropped 7 bases, with 10 bases sitting between them. The CDR3 DNA is TGCGCCAGCAGCTTCGCAGGGGCTAATGAGCAGTTCTTC. The encoded protein is CASSFAGANEQFF.

With regard to this clone: Other DNA sequences from this sample encode an identical CDR3 as well. The CDR3 nucleotides read TGTGCCAGCAGCCAAGAACGGAATCAGCCCCAGCATTTT. Translation gives CASSQERNQPQHF. The J gene is TRBJ1-5, the V gene TRBV3-1 (or the pseudogene TRBV3-2); D is uncertain. V was pared by 0 bases and J by 4 bases, with 4 bases between. The CDR3 is 13 residues long. CDR1 is LGHDT, CDR2 YNNKEL, per germline (reference sequence).

The J gene is TRBJ1-1, the V gene TRBV19; TRBD1 aligns across 7 bases. V was clipped by 2 bases and J by 4 bases; unmatched bases: 10. CDR1 and CDR2 from the germline V gene are LNHDA and SQIVND (reference sequence). This CDR3 comprises 16 residues. For the CDR3, the DNA is TGTGCCAGTAGTATACCGACGACAGGGAGGCGCACTGAAGCTTTCTTT. Protein: CASSIPTTGRRTEAFF. The full variable domain, in which reference TRBV19 and TRBJ1-1 provide the parts outside the CDR3, is DGGITQSPKYLFRKEGQNVTLSCEQNLNHDAMYWYRQDPGQGLRLIYYSQIVNDFQKGDIAEGYSVSREKKESFPLTVTSAQKNPTAFYLCASSIPTTGRRTEAFFGQGTRLTVV.

The chain combines TRBV7-2 with TRBJ1-1; D is ambiguous. CDR3 length: 15 amino acids. V was pared by 0 bases and J by 0 bases, with 8 bases between. CDR1 SGHTA and CDR2 FQGNSA come from the germline V gene. This chain's CDR3 is CASSLAVTLNTEAFF. The CDR3 region has the DNA TGTGCCAGCAGCTTAGCGGTGACTTTGAACACTGAAGCTTTCTTT. The full variable domain, completed using reference TRBV7-2 and TRBJ1-1, is GAGVSQSPSNKVTEKGKDVELRCDPISGHTALYWYRQSLGQGLEFLIYFQGNSAPDKSGLPSDRFSAERTGGSVSTLTIQRTQQEDSAVYLCASSLAVTLNTEAFFGQGTRLTVV.

The genes are TRBV3-1 (or the pseudogene TRBV3-2) and TRBJ2-3; 12 positions agree with TRBD2. The CDR3 totals 19 residues. The germline V gene has CDR1 LGHDT and CDR2 YNNKEL (reference sequence). J gave up 2 bases and V 2 bases, and 11 bases lay outside the gene matches. The CDR3 sequence: CASSQSTASGGAATDTQYF. The CDR3 DNA reads as TGTGCCAGCAGCCAATCCACGGCTAGCGGGGGGGCTGCCACAGATACGCAGTATTTT.

This rearrangement joins TRBV14 to TRBJ2-7, with TRBD1 as a possible D gene (6 bases). Trimming removed 2 bases from V and 4 bases from J, with 15 bases in between. This CDR3 comprises 15 residues. Germline V lookup: CDR1 SGHDN, CDR2 FVKESK. The chain's CDR3 is CASSQLQGKRYEQYF. The DNA for the CDR3 is TGTGCCAGCAGCCAACTACAGGGAAAGCGTTACGAGCAGTACTTC. Full variable domain (rest looked up from reference TRBV14 and TRBJ2-7): EAGVTQFPSHSVIEKGQTVTLRCDPISGHDNLYWYRRVMGKEIKFLLHFVKESKQDESGMPNNRFLAERTGGTYSTLKVQPAELEDSGVYFCASSQLQGKRYEQYFGPGTRLTVT.

V usage is TRBV7-2 and J usage is TRBJ1-5; 7 bases fit TRBD1. With 6 bases clipped from V and 2 bases from J, the junction kept 4 bases outside the gene matches. Germline-derived CDR1 and CDR2 are SGHTA and FQGNSA. This CDR3 comprises 14 residues. The CDR3 sequence is CASRTTGGNQPQHF. In DNA form, the CDR3 reads TGTGCCAGCAGAACAACAGGGGGCAATCAGCCCCAGCATTTT.

The genes are TRBV20-1 and TRBJ2-5; D gene uncertain. There are 14 residues in the CDR3. Germline V lookup: CDR1 DFQATT, CDR2 SNEGSKA (reference sequence). With 5 bases removed from V and 0 bases from J, the gap between germline ends came to 13 bases. CDR3 coding DNA: TGCAGTGCTGGTGACATAGAGTACCAAGAGACCCAGTACTTC. Translation: CSAGDIEYQETQYF.

The chain carries TRBV12-5 and TRBJ1-1; 8 nucleotides match TRBD1. The CDR3 is made up of 16 amino acids. V was clipped by 4 bases and J by 6 bases; unmatched bases: 13. The germline CDR1 and CDR2 sequences are LGHNT and FRNRAP. Here the CDR3 DNA reads TGTGCTAGTGGTTGGGCGGGCGACAGGGGTGTCGCTGAAGCTTTCTTT. Encoded protein: CASGWAGDRGVAEAFF.

The chain couples TRBV2 to TRBJ2-2; D possibly corresponds to TRBD1 (5 bases). This CDR3 is built from 16 residues. Germline V gene data show CDR1 as SNHLY and CDR2 as FYNNEI. Trimming took 4 bases from V and 6 from J, leaving 18 bases between them. Written as DNA, the CDR3 is TGTGCCAGCAGTGGATCAAATTCCAGGGTACCCGGGGAGCTGTTTTTT. Protein sequence: CASSGSNSRVPGELFF. The full variable domain, with the rest looked up from reference TRBV2 and TRBJ2-2, is EPEVTQTPSHQVTQMGQEVILRCVPISNHLYFYWYRQILGQKVEFLVSFYNNEISEKSEIFDDQFSVERPDGSNFTLKIRSTKLEDSAMYFCASSGSNSRVPGELFFGEGSRLTVL.

The chain combines TRBV10-2 with TRBJ1-1; no definite D call. V dropped 0 bases and J dropped 1 base, with 6 bases sitting between them. The CDR3 is 14 amino acids. Germline V gene sequence: CDR1 WSHSY, CDR2 SAAADI. The CDR3 region is CASSESRSNTEAFF. CDR3 nucleotides: TGCGCCAGCAGTGAGTCGCGGTCGAACACTGAAGCTTTCTTT.

The gene calls are TRBV19 and TRBJ2-1; 10 bases are a match to TRBD2. This CDR3 has 15 amino acids. The trim removed 4 bases at V and 5 bases at J, leaving 5 bases unmatched. Germline V gives CDR1 LNHDA, CDR2 SQIVND (reference sequence). CDR3 sequence (DNA): TGTGCCAGTAGTACCCTAGCGGGGGCTAACAATGAGCAGTTCTTC. It specifies CASSTLAGANNEQFF.

The J gene is TRBJ1-2, the V gene TRBV14; possible D gene TRBD1, 6 bases. Germline CDR1 and CDR2: SGHDN and FVKESK. CDR3 length: 16 amino acids. Trimming pared 1 base from V and 3 bases from J, leaving 15 bases between. This chain's CDR3 is CASSQGGQLRDYGYTF. As DNA, the CDR3 is TGTGCCAGCAGCCAAGGCGGACAGTTAAGGGACTATGGCTACACCTTC.

The chain couples TRBV3-1 (or the pseudogene TRBV3-2) to TRBJ2-3; D gene ambiguous. V was pared by 0 bases and J by 0 bases, with 13 bases between. The CDR3 has 17 amino acids. The germline V gene has CDR1 LGHDT and CDR2 YNNKEL (reference sequence). The CDR3 region is CASSQDETRSSTDTQYF. The CDR3 DNA follows: TGTGCCAGCAGCCAAGATGAGACTCGGTCTAGCACAGATACGCAGTATTTT.

This clone appeared a single time. The chain uses TRBV19 and TRBJ2-2, with D hard to call. Germline CDR1 reads LNHDA; CDR2 reads SQIVND (reference sequence). Trimming stripped 6 bases from V and 0 bases from J, with 23 bases between. The CDR3 runs to 19 residues. This CDR3 is CASRLKTSLSIANTGELFF. The CDR3 nucleotides are TGTGCCAGTAGGCTGAAGACTTCCCTCAGTATCGCGAACACCGGGGAGCTGTTTTTT.

The rearrangement uses TRBV10-2 and TRBJ2-7; D gene unclear. V lost 5 bases and J 2 bases, leaving 7 bases between the germline ends. Germline values: CDR1 WSHSY, CDR2 SAAADI. The CDR3 length is 12 residues. The CDR3: CASSRSPYEQYF. The CDR3 DNA is TGCGCCAGCAGTCGGAGCCCCTACGAGCAGTACTTC.

This chain connects TRBV6-5 to TRBJ2-3; 9 positions agree with TRBD2. The CDR3 is made up of 15 amino acids. The germline V gene has CDR1 MNHEY and CDR2 SVGAGI. With 6 bases clipped from V and 2 bases from J, the junction kept 6 bases outside the gene matches. CDR3 protein: CASRHSGGYTDTQYF. DNA for the CDR3: TGTGCCAGCAGACACAGCGGGGGGTACACAGATACGCAGTATTTT.

The J gene is TRBJ1-5, the V gene TRBV2, with TRBD1 as a possible D gene (5 bases). This CDR3 is built from 14 residues. The germline gives CDR1 SNHLY, CDR2 FYNNEI. Trimming took 8 bases from V and 0 from J, leaving 11 bases between them. This CDR3 reads CASSGLSSNQPQHF. The CDR3 DNA is TGTGCCAGCTCAGGGTTGTCTAGCAATCAGCCCCAGCATTTT.

The chain joins TRBV5-1 to TRBJ2-2, with 7 bases that match TRBD1. Per germline, CDR1 SGHRS and CDR2 YFSETQ. V shed 2 bases, J shed 5 bases, and the junction held 6 bases outside the gene matches. The CDR3 has 15 residues. CDR3 DNA sequence: TGCGCCAGCAGCTTAACAGGGGAAAAAACCGGGGAGCTGTTTTTT. It translates to CASSLTGEKTGELFF.

The V and J genes are TRBV11-2 and TRBJ2-7, with D possibly TRBD2 on 6 matching bases. Germline V gene lookup returns CDR1 SGHAT and CDR2 FQNNGV. This CDR3 is built from 14 residues. Trimming cost V 5 bases and J 6 bases, with 17 bases left between them. Here the CDR3 DNA reads TGTGCCAGCAGCCGAGGGACTGGCGAGCTCGAGCAGTACTTC. The encoded protein is CASSRGTGELEQYF.